The present TCR beta chain was sequenced within a study of T cell changes during pregnancy in multiple sclerosis. Method: immunoSEQ multiplex PCR; TCRdb's copy keeps in-frame clones and lacks some. The sample has about 24,000 clones, under 95% seen once. Source: CD8+ T cells from peripheral blood mononuclear cells, taken in the third trimester of pregnancy. This TCR was sampled from a female donor in good health, enrolled as a control in a pregnancy study.

As DNA, the CDR3 is TGTGCCAGCAGCTTAGGACACCTTGAAGAGCAGTACTTC. Encoded protein: CASSLGHLEEQYF. The chain has TRBV7-9 and TRBJ2-7; the D is unclear. This CDR3 has 13 amino acids. Germline CDR1 is SEHNR and CDR2 is FQNEAQ (reference sequence). V was shortened by 1 base and J by 7 bases, with 11 bases between the two germline ends.